The 2 T cell receptor beta chains listed next were all sequenced from one sample in a study of T cells in localized non-small cell lung cancer. Assay: immunoSEQ multiplex PCR; the TCRdb copy retains only in-frame clones and omits some. Found here are 20,000 to 25,000 clones, approximately 87% of them singletons; the top ten hold roughly 15%. Source: PBMCs, taken before any cancer treatment. The source is a woman between 35 and 70 years old with stage II squamous cell lung carcinoma.

As regards this clone: This sample includes further DNA sequences coding for the same CDR3. The V and J genes are TRBV5-1 and TRBJ1-2; D call uncertain. CDR3 size: 14 residues. Trimming shortened V by 4 bases and J by 4 bases, and 14 bases separated the two germline ends. CDR1 and CDR2 (germline): SGHRS, YFSETQ. The CDR3 reads CASSATEGSYGYTF. CDR3 bases: TGCGCCAGCAGCGCAACCGAAGGAAGCTATGGCTACACCTTC.

The gene calls are TRBV18 and TRBJ1-1; D call uncertain. V was clipped by 3 bases and J by 6 bases, with 14 bases between them. The CDR3 has 14 amino acids. Germline CDR1 KGHSH, CDR2 LQKENI. The CDR3 is CASSPSEGRAEAFF. In DNA, the CDR3 is TGTGCCAGCTCACCGTCTGAGGGTCGAGCTGAAGCTTTCTTT.